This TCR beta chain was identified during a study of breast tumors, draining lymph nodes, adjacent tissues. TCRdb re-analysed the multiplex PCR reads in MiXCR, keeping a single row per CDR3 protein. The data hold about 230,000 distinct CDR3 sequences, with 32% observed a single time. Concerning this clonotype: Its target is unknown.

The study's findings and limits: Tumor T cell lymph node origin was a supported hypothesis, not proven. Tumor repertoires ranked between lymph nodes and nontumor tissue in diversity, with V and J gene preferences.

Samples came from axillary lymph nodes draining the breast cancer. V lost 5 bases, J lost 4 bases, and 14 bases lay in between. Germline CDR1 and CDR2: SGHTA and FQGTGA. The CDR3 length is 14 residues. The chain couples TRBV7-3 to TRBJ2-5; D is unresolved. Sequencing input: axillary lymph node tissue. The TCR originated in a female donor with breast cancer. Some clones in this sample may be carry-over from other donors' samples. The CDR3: CASSATALRETQYF. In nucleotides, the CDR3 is TGTGCCAGCAGCGCAACGGCTCTGCGAGAGACCCAGTACTTC.